This paragraph reports one T cell receptor (beta chain). Its antigen remains unidentified. One base away there is no much larger clone; base qualities are not given. The CDR3 runs 15 residues from the cysteine to the phenylalanine. The retained sequence is limited to the CDR3, 45 bases, with the frame set at the first base. Reading the germline V gene gives CDR1 MDHEN and CDR2 SYDVKM. Compared with germline, V lacks 2 bases and J lacks 0 bases; bases without a gene match: 2. The CDR3 regions of human TCRbeta chains were subjected to immunosequencing. The paper's processing steps were these. Repertoire TCRs were matched against a reference library of SARS-CoV-2-specific TCRs generated with the MIRA antigen-specificity platform. Breadth was defined as the fraction of unique TCRs that were SARS-CoV-2-associated. Depth was defined as the fraction of total T cells that were SARS-CoV-2-associated. Using the MIRA data, every spike-specific TCR was mapped to the spike region that the TCR reacted to and assigned to either a CD4 or a CD8 class. Log10-transformed breadth and depth values were compared by one-way ANOVA with Sidak's multiple comparisons tests. TCRdb retrieved this table from immuneACCESS and kept in-frame rearrangements only. Not all clones are present; in checked studies, unresolved V genes account for under half, and no reason is known for the remainder. For V, J and clone size, that table is used; D and trimming come from the DNA. Within this sample are just under 90,000 clones, with 75% to 90% of them counted one time only. The top ten constitute around 6% of the sample.

The data were taken from a study of T cell responses to AZD1222 COVID-19 vaccine (dated by TCRdb to about 2021). General notes on the study: TCR sequencing was performed for 230 to 250 trial participants, of whom roughly 200 were given two doses of AZD1222 and 26 were given two doses of MenACWY control vaccine. Enrollment into the trials was organized by age into subgroups of 18-55, 56-69 and 70-plus years, and those subgroups contained roughly 150, 30 and 60 TCR-sequenced participants, respectively. The paper's findings and limits, for the study overall: In the small 56-69-year group, the increase in depth fell short of significance, most likely because of low power. Because no day 14 peak-response samples were available, the repertoires could be characterized only after the peak T cell response. After two AZD1222 doses, both the breadth and the depth of spike-specific TCRs were significantly higher than at day 0 and than in MenACWY recipients. Participants were mostly white British, with more females than males. The authors suggested clonal diversity may have been underestimated. Epitopes outside the regions mutated in the B.1.351 and B.1.1.7 variants were reportedly recognized by nearly half of the unique spike-specific TCRs. Only five to seven AZD1222 recipients were SARS-CoV-2 seropositive at baseline, limiting conclusions about previously exposed vaccinees. CD4 TCRs associated with the vaccine covered the entire spike protein, and the dominant responses were in regions 160-218 and 743-854.

Interpreted using the paper, the time point label stands for: about 28 days (+/-7) after the second vaccine dose. AZD1222 recipients given second doses at about 4 weeks or at about 12 weeks were pooled, since spike-specific TCR depth and breadth were not found to differ between the two schedules. The vaccinee samples were drawn from two UK trials, COV001 and COV002, one of which was a single-blind randomized controlled phase 2/3 trial testing AZD1222 (ChAdOx1 nCoV-19) in healthy adults. Trial participant PBMC samples were collected at day 0 and day 28 after the second dose for TCRbeta chain sequencing.

Recombination connected TRBV28 to TRBJ2-5; 8 nucleotides in the junction match TRBD2. Sequenced material: peripheral blood, taken 28 days after the second AZD1222 dose. The TCR was taken from an adult who received the AZD1222 COVID-19 vaccine. The CDR3 reads as follows: CASSLAGGDQETQYF. DNA sequence: TGTGCCAGCAGTTTAGCGGGGGGCGACCAAGAGACCCAGTACTTC.